This T cell receptor (beta chain) was sequenced in a study of blood T cell repertoires in COVID-19. At the level of the study: Sample material is recorded as cDNA or gDNA derived from T cells, B-cell-depleted T cells, or PBMCs.

This clone has just a few counts. Libraries were prepared by immunoSEQ multiplex PCR; TCRdb keeps only in-frame clonotypes and omits some of them. The repertoire consists of about 51,000 clones, with 65% to 90% occurring once and the leading ten covering roughly 1.3%. The TCR was taken from a man aged 55-75 years with acute or convalescent COVID-19. The material sequenced was peripheral blood.

The CDR3 reads CASSPKGKGVAFF. CDR3 coding DNA: TGTGCCAGCTCTCCAAAGGGTAAGGGGGTGGCTTTCTTT. The chain has TRBV6-6 and TRBJ1-1; weak D call: TRBD1 (6 bases). Germline V gene sequence: CDR1 MNHNY, CDR2 SVGAGI (reference sequence). V lost 8 bases and J 11 bases, leaving 21 bases between the germline ends. The CDR3 has 13 amino acids.